A single sample is the source of the 6 T cell receptor beta chains below, sequenced in a study of response to subunit inactivated influenza vaccine. TCRdb recomputed calls from the RT-PCR reads with MiXCR, one row per CDR3 protein. Counted here are approximately 500,000 distinct CDR3 sequences, around 25% occurring once; the ten biggest clones make up 2.5% to 3.5%. These same records also appear under a second study, on T cells expressing NK-cell markers. In that study: 5'RACE template switching built TCR beta cDNA with unique molecular identifiers.

Here the sequenced sample was CD4+ T cells sorted from PBMCs, taken about 12 days after vaccination. Source of these receptors: a man in his fifties who received an inactivated influenza vaccine.

CDR3 loop: CAISGQGDNEKLFF. CDR3 coding DNA: TGTGCCATCAGTGGACAGGGAGATAATGAAAAACTGTTTTTT. The rearrangement joins TRBV10-3 to TRBJ1-4; 7 positions agree with TRBD1. The V and J ends lost 4 bases and 4 bases, in that order; junction bases with no gene match: 3. The CDR3 covers 14 residues. The V gene's germline CDR1 is ENHRY and CDR2 SYGVKD.

The genes are TRBV6-2 or TRBV6-3 and TRBJ1-1, with D uncertain. CDR1 and CDR2 from the germline V gene are MNHEY and SVGEGT. The CDR3 is made up of 14 amino acids. V shed 6 bases and J shed 2 bases, with 13 bases lying between them. The CDR3, as DNA: TGTGCCAGCAGCCCACCTCGACGTAACACTGAAGCTTTCTTT. It codes for CASSPPRRNTEAFF.

CDR3 sequence: CASSRGQGMANSPLHF. The DNA for the CDR3 is TGTGCCAGCAGCCGCGGACAGGGAATGGCAAATTCACCCCTCCACTTT. The rearrangement links TRBV12-3 or TRBV12-4 to TRBJ1-6; TRBD1 aligns across 8 bases. The CDR3 is 16 amino acids. J lost 7 bases, V lost 6 bases, and 11 bases had no gene match.

This clonotype was counted a few times. J is TRBJ2-2 and V is TRBV7-2; 10 positions match TRBD1. V lost 5 bases, J lost 8 bases, and 5 bases stayed unmatched. This CDR3 has 14 residues. Germline V gives CDR1 SGHTA, CDR2 FQGNSA. The CDR3 here is CASSPGQGRGELFF. The CDR3 DNA reads as TGTGCCAGCAGCCCGGGACAGGGGAGGGGGGAGCTGTTTTTT.

This chain links TRBV5-6 with TRBJ2-7; D call uncertain. Trimming left V 1 base short and J 3 bases short, with 14 bases between. Germline CDR1 SGHDT, CDR2 YYEEEE. This CDR3 comprises 15 residues. The CDR3 sequence: CASSLPRRPVYEQYF. CDR3 sequence (DNA): TGTGCCAGCAGCTTGCCGCGGCGACCGGTCTACGAGCAGTACTTC.

This rearrangement joins TRBV30 to TRBJ1-6, with D perhaps TRBD1 (5 bases). CDR3 length: 15 amino acids. Germline V gene data show CDR1 as GTSNPN and CDR2 as SVGIG (reference sequence). Trimming took 3 bases from V and 7 from J, leaving 16 bases between them. CDR3 amino acids: CAWSPGGVKNSPLHF. The CDR3 nucleotides are TGTGCCTGGAGCCCTGGGGGAGTTAAAAATTCACCCCTCCACTTT.